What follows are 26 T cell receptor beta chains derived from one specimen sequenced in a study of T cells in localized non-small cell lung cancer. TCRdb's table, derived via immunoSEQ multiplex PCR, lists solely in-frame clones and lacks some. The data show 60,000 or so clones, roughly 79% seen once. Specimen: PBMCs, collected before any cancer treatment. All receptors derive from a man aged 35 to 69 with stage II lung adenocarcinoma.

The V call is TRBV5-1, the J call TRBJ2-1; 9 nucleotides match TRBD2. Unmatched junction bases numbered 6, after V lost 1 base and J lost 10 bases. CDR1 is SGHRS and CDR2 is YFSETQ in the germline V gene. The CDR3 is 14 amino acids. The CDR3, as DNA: TGCGCCAGCAGCTTGACGGCGGGAGGGGGCGAGCAGTTCTTC. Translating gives CASSLTAGGGEQFF.

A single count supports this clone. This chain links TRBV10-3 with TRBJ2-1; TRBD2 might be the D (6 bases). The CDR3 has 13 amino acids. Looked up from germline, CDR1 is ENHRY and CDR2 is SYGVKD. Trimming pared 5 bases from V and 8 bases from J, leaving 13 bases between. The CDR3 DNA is TGTGCCATCAGTTTTGGAGGGGACGATGAGCAGTTCTTC. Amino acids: CAISFGGDDEQFF.

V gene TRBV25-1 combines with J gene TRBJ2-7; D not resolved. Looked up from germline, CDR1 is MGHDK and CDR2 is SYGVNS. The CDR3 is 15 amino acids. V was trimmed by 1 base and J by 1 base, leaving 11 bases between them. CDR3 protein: CASSESLVVSYEQYF. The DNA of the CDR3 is TGTGCCAGCAGTGAATCCTTGGTTGTATCCTACGAGCAGTACTTC.

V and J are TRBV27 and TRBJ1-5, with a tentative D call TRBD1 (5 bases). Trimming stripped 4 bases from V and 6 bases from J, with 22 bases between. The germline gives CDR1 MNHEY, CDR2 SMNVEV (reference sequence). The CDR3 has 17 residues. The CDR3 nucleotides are TGTGCCAGCAGTTCTCAGATCTTTGGCTCGGGGGGTCAGCCCCAGCATTTT. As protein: CASSSQIFGSGGQPQHF.

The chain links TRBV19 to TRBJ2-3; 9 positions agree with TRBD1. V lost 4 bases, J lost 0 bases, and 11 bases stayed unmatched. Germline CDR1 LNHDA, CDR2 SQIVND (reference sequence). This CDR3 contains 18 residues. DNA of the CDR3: TGTGCCAGTAGTACCGACGGGGACAGGGACTCTAGCACAGATACGCAGTATTTT. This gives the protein CASSTDGDRDSSTDTQYF.

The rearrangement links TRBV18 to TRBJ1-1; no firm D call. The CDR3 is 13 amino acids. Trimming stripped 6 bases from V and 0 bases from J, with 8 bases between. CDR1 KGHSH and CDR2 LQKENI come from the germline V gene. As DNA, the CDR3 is TGTGCCAGCTCCCAGGCGTTGAACACTGAAGCTTTCTTT. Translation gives CASSQALNTEAFF.

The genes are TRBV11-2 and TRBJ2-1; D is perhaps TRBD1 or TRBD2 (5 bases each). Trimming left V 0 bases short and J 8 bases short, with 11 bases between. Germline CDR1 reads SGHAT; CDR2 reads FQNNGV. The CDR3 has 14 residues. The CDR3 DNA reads TGTGCCAGCAGCTTAGAGGGGGAGAACTATGAGCAGTTCTTC. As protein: CASSLEGENYEQFF.

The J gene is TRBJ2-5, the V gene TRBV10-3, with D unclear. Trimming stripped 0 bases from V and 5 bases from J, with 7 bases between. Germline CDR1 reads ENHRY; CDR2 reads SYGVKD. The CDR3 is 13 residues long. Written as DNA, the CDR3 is TGTGCCATCAGTGAGTCTAGCAGGGAGACCCAGTACTTC. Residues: CAISESSRETQYF.

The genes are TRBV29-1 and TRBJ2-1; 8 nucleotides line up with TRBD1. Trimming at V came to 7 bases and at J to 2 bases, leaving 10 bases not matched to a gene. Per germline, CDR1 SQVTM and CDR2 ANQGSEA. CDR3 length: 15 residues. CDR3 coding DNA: TGCAGCGCTGGACCGACAGGGGCCCCCTACAATGAGCAGTTCTTC. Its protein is CSAGPTGAPYNEQFF.

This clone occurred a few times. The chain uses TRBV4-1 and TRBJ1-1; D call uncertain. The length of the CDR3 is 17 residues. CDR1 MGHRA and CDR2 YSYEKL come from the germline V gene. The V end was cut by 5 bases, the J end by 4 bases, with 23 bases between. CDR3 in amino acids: CASSSQDLVAVGTEAFF. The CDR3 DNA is TGCGCCAGCAGCTCCCAGGATTTAGTCGCGGTCGGCACTGAAGCTTTCTTT.

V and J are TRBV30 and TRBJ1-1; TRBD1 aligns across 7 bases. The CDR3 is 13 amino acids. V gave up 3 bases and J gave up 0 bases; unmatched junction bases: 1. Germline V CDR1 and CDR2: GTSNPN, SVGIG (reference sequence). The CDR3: CAWRGQLNTEAFF. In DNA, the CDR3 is TGTGCCTGGAGGGGACAGCTGAACACTGAAGCTTTCTTT.

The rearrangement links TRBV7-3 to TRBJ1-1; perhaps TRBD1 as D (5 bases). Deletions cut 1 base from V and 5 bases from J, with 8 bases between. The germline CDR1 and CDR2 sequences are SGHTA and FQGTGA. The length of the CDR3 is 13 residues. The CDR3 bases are TGTGCCAGCAGCTTAAGGAAGGGGACTGAAGCTTTCTTT. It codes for CASSLRKGTEAFF.

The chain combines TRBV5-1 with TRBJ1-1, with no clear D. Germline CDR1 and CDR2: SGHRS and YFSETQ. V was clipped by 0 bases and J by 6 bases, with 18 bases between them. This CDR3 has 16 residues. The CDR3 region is CASSLDLDEGGAEAFF. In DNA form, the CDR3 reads TGCGCCAGCAGCTTGGATTTGGACGAGGGTGGCGCTGAAGCTTTCTTT.

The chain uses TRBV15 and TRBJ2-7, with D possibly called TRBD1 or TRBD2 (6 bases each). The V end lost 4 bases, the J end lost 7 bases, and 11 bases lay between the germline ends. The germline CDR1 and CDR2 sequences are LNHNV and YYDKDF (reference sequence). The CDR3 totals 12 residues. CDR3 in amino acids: CATSIQGGEQYF. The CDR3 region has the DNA TGTGCCACCAGCATACAGGGAGGTGAGCAGTACTTC.

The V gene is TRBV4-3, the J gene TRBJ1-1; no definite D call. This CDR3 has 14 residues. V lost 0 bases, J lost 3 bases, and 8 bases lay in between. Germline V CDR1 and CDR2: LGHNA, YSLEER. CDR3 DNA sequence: TGCGCCAGCAGCCAAGATTCGGGAGACACTGAAGCTTTCTTT. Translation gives CASSQDSGDTEAFF.

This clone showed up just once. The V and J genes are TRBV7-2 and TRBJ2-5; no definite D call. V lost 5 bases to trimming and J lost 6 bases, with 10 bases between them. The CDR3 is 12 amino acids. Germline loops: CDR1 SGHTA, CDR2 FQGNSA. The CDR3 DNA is TGTGCCAGCAGCCCCGGTTTTCAGACCCAGTACTTC. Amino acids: CASSPGFQTQYF.

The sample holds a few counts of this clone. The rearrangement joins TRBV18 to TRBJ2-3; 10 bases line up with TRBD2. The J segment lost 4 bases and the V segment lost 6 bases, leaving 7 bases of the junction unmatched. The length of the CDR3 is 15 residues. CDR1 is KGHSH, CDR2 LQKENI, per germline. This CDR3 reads CASSRESGRADTQYF. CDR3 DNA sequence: TGTGCCAGCTCCCGAGAGAGCGGGAGGGCAGATACGCAGTATTTT. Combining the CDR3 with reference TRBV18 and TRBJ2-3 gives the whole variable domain NAGVMQNPRHLVRRRGQEARLRCSPMKGHSHVYWYRQLPEEGLKFMVYLQKENIIDESGMPKERFSAEFPKEGPSILRIQQVVRGDSAAYFCASSRESGRADTQYFGPGTRLTVL.

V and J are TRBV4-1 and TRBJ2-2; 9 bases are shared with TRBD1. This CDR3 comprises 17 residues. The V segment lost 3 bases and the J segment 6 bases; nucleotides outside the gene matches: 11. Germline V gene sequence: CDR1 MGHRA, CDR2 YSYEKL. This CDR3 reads CASSQSGTGYDAGELFF. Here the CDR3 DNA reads TGCGCCAGCAGCCAGTCCGGGACAGGGTACGACGCCGGGGAGCTGTTTTTT.

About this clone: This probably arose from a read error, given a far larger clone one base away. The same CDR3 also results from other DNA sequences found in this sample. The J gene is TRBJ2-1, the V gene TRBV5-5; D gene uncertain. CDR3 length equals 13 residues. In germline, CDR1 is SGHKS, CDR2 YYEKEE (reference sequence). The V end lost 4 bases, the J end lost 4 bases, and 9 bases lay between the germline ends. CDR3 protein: CASSLDSYNEQFF. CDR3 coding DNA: TGTGCCAGCAGCCTAGACTCTTACAATGAGCAGTTCTTC.

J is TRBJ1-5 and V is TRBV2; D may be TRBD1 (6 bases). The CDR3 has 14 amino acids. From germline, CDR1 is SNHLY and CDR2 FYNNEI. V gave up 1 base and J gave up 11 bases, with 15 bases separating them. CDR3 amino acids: CASSEGRGGKAQHF. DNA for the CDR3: TGTGCCAGCAGTGAAGGAAGGGGGGGGAAAGCCCAGCATTTT.

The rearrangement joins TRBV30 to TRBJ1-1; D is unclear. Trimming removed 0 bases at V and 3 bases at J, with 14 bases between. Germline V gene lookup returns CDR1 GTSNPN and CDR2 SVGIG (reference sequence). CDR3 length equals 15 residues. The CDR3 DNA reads TGTGCCTGGAGTGTACGGAACAGATTAGACACTGAAGCTTTCTTT. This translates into CAWSVRNRLDTEAFF.

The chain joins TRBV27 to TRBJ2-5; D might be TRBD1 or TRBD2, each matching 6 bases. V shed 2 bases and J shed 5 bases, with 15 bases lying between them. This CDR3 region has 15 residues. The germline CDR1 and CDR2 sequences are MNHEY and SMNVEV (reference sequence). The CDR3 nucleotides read TGTGCCAGCAGTTTAAGGAGGGGGGCAGGGGAGACCCAGTACTTC. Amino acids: CASSLRRGAGETQYF.

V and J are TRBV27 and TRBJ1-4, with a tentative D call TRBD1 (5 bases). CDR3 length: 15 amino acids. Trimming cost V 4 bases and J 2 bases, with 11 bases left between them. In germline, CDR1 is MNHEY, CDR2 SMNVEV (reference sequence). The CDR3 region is CASSSKGLTNEKLFF. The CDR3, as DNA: TGTGCCAGCAGTTCAAAGGGGCTTACTAATGAAAAACTGTTTTTT.

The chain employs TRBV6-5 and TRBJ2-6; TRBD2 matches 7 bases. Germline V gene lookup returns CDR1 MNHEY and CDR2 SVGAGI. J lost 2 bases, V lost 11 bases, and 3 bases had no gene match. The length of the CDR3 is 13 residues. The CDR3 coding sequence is TGTGCCGCAGCGGGGCCTGGGGCCAACGTCCTGACTTTC. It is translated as CAAAGPGANVLTF.

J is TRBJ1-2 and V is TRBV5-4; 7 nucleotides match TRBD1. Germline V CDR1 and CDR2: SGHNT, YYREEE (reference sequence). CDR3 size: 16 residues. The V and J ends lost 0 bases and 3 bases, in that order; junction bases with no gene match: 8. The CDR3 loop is CASSLGGQQSYYGYTF. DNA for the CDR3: TGTGCCAGCAGCTTGGGGGGACAGCAGAGCTACTATGGCTACACCTTC.

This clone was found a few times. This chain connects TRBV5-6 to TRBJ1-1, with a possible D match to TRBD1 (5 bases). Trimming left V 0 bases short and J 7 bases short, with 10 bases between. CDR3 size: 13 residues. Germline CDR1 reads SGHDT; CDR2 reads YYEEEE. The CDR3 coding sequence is TGTGCCAGCAGCTTGGGAGGGACCTTTGAAGCTTTCTTT. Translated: CASSLGGTFEAFF.